One sample yielded the 10 T cell receptor beta chains listed below, sequenced in a study of cytomegalovirus exposure and HLA in healthy donors. 60 Vbeta and 13 Jbeta primers were used in PCR. Sequenced by immunoSEQ multiplex PCR; TCRdb stores in-frame clones only, minus some. The data hold about 130,000 clones, with 80% to 90% observed a single time. The sample consisted of PBMCs. Receptor source: a woman between 25 and 40 years old in good health and CMV-seronegative.

The chain uses TRBV4-2 and TRBJ1-2, with 8 positions matching TRBD1. With V trimmed by 3 bases and J by 3 bases, 9 bases remained unmatched. The CDR3 is made up of 16 amino acids. CDR1 is LGHNA and CDR2 is YNFKEQ in the germline V gene. The CDR3: CASSQEKTGAYYGYTF. The DNA for the CDR3 is TGTGCCAGCAGCCAGGAAAAGACAGGGGCTTACTATGGCTACACCTTC.

V gene TRBV6-5 combines with J gene TRBJ1-3; D is possibly TRBD1 (6 bases). CDR3 length: 14 amino acids. Trimming left V 5 bases short and J 1 base short, with 9 bases between. Germline CDR1 MNHEY, CDR2 SVGAGI. This chain's CDR3 is CASSRGGSGNTIYF. CDR3 DNA: TGTGCCAGCAGTCGAGGGGGATCTGGAAACACCATATATTTT.

V and J are TRBV29-1 and TRBJ2-1; 12 nucleotides agree with TRBD2. The CDR3 runs to 15 residues. Germline trimming cut 6 bases from V and 2 bases from J; bases unmatched to any gene: 5. Per germline, CDR1 SQVTM and CDR2 ANQGSEA. The CDR3 loop reads CSVAPSGGAYNEQFF. The DNA of the CDR3 is TGCAGCGTAGCCCCTAGCGGGGGGGCCTACAATGAGCAGTTCTTC.

This chain joins TRBV10-3 and TRBJ2-1, with TRBD2 matching 10 bases. The CDR3 has 16 amino acids. The germline gives CDR1 ENHRY, CDR2 SYGVKD. The trim removed 11 bases at V and 8 bases at J, leaving 18 bases unmatched. CDR3 DNA: TGTGCCTTCGGGGGGAGTAGCGGGGGGCCGGTAGATGAGCAGTTCTTC. Protein sequence: CAFGGSSGGPVDEQFF.

This clone came up once. The chain joins TRBV11-2 to TRBJ1-3; 7 positions agree with TRBD1. CDR3 length: 19 residues. The germline gives CDR1 SGHAT, CDR2 FQNNGV. The V gene end was trimmed by 5 bases and the J gene end by 0 bases; junction bases not matched to a gene: 16. CDR3 loop: CASSRIDRVKGHSGNTIYF. The CDR3 nucleotides are TGTGCCAGCAGCCGAATCGACAGGGTAAAGGGCCACTCTGGAAACACCATATATTTT.

The V and J genes are TRBV18 and TRBJ1-1; weak D call: TRBD1 (5 bases). V dropped 3 bases and J dropped 6 bases, with 11 bases sitting between them. The CDR3 is 13 residues long. Germline CDR1 KGHSH, CDR2 LQKENI. The CDR3 loop reads CASSPLGGSEAFF. The CDR3 DNA follows: TGTGCCAGCTCACCCCTCGGGGGATCTGAAGCTTTCTTT. Variable domain in full (rest from reference TRBV18 and TRBJ1-1): NAGVMQNPRHLVRRRGQEARLRCSPMKGHSHVYWYRQLPEEGLKFMVYLQKENIIDESGMPKERFSAEFPKEGPSILRIQQVVRGDSAAYFCASSPLGGSEAFFGQGTRLTVV.

The chain combines TRBV4-1 with TRBJ2-1; TRBD2 is a possible D gene (6 bases). The CDR3 is 14 amino acids. Looked up from germline, CDR1 is MGHRA and CDR2 is YSYEKL. V was shortened by 4 bases and J by 8 bases, with 15 bases between the two germline ends. The CDR3 sequence is CASSPAEGIYEQFF. The DNA for the CDR3 is TGCGCCAGCAGCCCCGCGGAGGGAATCTATGAGCAGTTCTTC.

The rearrangement links TRBV6-6 to TRBJ2-6; D not certain. The CDR3 sequence is 15 residues long. Germline CDR1 is MNHNY and CDR2 is SVGAGI (reference sequence). V was pared by 3 bases and J by 0 bases, with 6 bases between. The CDR3 here is CASSYLSSGANVLTF. The CDR3 coding sequence is TGTGCCAGCAGTTATCTCAGCTCTGGGGCCAACGTCCTGACTTTC.

The chain employs TRBV6-1 and TRBJ1-2, with a possible D match to TRBD1 (6 bases). V lost 7 bases to trimming and J lost 7 bases, with 22 bases between them. From germline, CDR1 is MNHNS and CDR2 SASEGT. The CDR3 contains 15 residues. CDR3 nucleotides: TGTGCCAGCAACTCCCGGGACAATAAAGTCTCTGGCTACACCTTC. Amino acids: CASNSRDNKVSGYTF.

This chain uses TRBV10-3 with TRBJ1-1; tentatively, D is TRBD1 (5 bases). The CDR3 spans 16 residues. CDR1 is ENHRY and CDR2 is SYGVKD in the germline V gene. Trimming took 10 bases from V and 0 from J, leaving 21 bases between them. CDR3: CATLRGVGVMNTEAFF. In DNA form, the CDR3 reads TGTGCCACCCTACGCGGGGTAGGGGTTATGAACACTGAAGCTTTCTTT.